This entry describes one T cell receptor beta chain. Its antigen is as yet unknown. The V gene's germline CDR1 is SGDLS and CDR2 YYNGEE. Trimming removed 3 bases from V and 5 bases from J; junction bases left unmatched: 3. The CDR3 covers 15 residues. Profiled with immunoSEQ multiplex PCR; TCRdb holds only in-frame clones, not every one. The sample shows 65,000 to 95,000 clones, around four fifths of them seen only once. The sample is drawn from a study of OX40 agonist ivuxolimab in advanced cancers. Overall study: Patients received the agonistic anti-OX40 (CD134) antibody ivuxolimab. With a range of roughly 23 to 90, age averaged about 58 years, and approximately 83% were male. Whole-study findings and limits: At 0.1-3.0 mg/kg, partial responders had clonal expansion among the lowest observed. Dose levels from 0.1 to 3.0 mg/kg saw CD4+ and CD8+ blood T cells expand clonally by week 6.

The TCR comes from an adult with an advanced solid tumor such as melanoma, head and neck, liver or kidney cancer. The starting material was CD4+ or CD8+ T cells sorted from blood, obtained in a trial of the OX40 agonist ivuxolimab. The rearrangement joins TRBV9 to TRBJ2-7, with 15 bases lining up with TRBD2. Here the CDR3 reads CASSAGTSGRNEQYF. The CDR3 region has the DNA TGTGCCAGCAGCGCCGGGACTAGCGGGAGGAACGAGCAGTACTTC.